The 6 T cell receptor beta chains listed next were all sequenced from one sample in a study of breast tumors, draining lymph nodes, adjacent tissues. MiXCR, run by TCRdb on the multiplex PCR reads, gives a single entry per CDR3 protein. The sample holds some 120,000 distinct CDR3 sequences, just under 20% seen once. Samples came from axillary lymph nodes draining the breast cancer. The specimen sequenced was axillary lymph node tissue. All receptors come from a female donor with breast cancer. Some clones in this sample may be carry-over from other donors' samples.

This clonotype was picked up many times. The chain joins TRBV20-1 to TRBJ2-5; D call uncertain. Looked up from germline, CDR1 is DFQATT and CDR2 is SNEGSKA (reference sequence). This CDR3 is 14 amino acids long. The V gene lost 1 base and the J gene lost 1 base, with 10 bases spanning the gap. In DNA, the CDR3 is TGCAGTGCTAGAGGACTGGTACTCCAAGAGACCCAGTACTTC. This codes for CSARGLVLQETQYF.

This clonotype appeared many times. The rearrangement uses TRBV4-2 and TRBJ1-2; 10 bases are a match to TRBD1. With 4 bases clipped from V and 6 bases from J, the junction kept 8 bases outside the gene matches. The CDR3 is 15 residues long. The V gene's germline CDR1 is LGHNA and CDR2 YNFKEQ. For the CDR3, the DNA is TGTGCCAGCAGCCCTAGACAGGGGGCGCAGGATGGCTACACCTTC. It encodes CASSPRQGAQDGYTF.

This clonotype was counted only a few times. A much larger clone lies one base from this, so it may be a read error. This rearrangement joins TRBV20-1 to TRBJ2-7, with TRBD1 matching 10 bases. The CDR3 has 12 residues. Germline CDR1 and CDR2: DFQATT and SNEGSKA (reference sequence). CDR3 sequence (DNA): TGCAGTGCTGGGGACAGGGGCTACGAGCAGCACTTC. It specifies CSAGDRGYEQHF.

This clonotype was picked up many times. The genes are TRBV7-9 and TRBJ2-3; no firm D call. Germline CDR1 reads SEHNR; CDR2 reads FQNEAQ (reference sequence). This CDR3 comprises 14 residues. V was clipped by 0 bases and J by 2 bases, with 6 bases between them. The CDR3 DNA reads as TGTGCCAGCAGCTTAGCGGGCCTCACAGATACGCAGTATTTT. This gives the protein CASSLAGLTDTQYF.

This clonotype was seen at least ten times. The chain carries TRBV4-1 and TRBJ2-7; TRBD1 aligns across 8 bases. Unmatched junction bases numbered 3, after V lost 0 bases and J lost 5 bases. CDR1 and CDR2 from the germline V gene are MGHRA and YSYEKL. This CDR3 has 14 residues. CDR3 sequence: CASSQEDRDNEQYF. CDR3 bases: TGCGCCAGCAGCCAAGAGGACAGGGACAACGAGCAGTACTTC.

This clonotype was seen at least ten times. The CDR3 here is CSARDLGRSNTIYF. The CDR3 bases are TGCAGTGCTAGAGATCTGGGGAGGTCGAACACCATATATTTT. The chain couples TRBV20-1 to TRBJ1-3, with no clear D. V lost 0 bases and J 7 bases, leaving 13 bases between the germline ends. Germline CDR1 is DFQATT and CDR2 is SNEGSKA (reference sequence). The CDR3 length is 14 residues.